A single sample is the source of the 23 T cell receptor beta chains below, sequenced in a study of spatial heterogeneity in lung cancer. Time point described: blood at routine non-recurrence follow-up after resection. Tumor, nontumor lung or frozen PBMC supplied whole RNA that was sequenced unsorted. TCRdb passed the 5' RACE reads through MiXCR, listing each CDR3 protein once. The sample consists of around 47,000 distinct CDR3 sequences, roughly 7.4% of them appearing once. The input for sequencing was PBMCs, taken at follow-up. The receptor set was obtained from a female donor with early-stage non-small cell lung cancer.

V is TRBV27 and J is TRBJ2-3; D might be TRBD2 (6 bases). The V gene's germline CDR1 is MNHEY and CDR2 SMNVEV (reference sequence). CDR3 length equals 14 residues. The V and J ends lost 2 bases and 2 bases respectively, with 8 bases between them. The CDR3 sequence: CASSLAGYTDTQYF. CDR3 DNA: TGTGCCAGCAGTTTAGCGGGATACACAGATACGCAGTATTTT.

This clonotype is judged medium-sized. The J gene is TRBJ1-5, the V gene TRBV6-5; D is uncertain. The CDR3 is 12 amino acids. V shed 8 bases and J shed 4 bases, with 9 bases lying between them. Per germline, CDR1 MNHEY and CDR2 SVGAGI. In DNA, the CDR3 is TGTGCCAGCTGGACCCTTAATCAGCCCCAGCATTTT. Translation gives CASWTLNQPQHF.

This clonotype turned up a few times. The chain carries TRBV20-1 and TRBJ2-1, with 11 bases identical to TRBD1. V shed 6 bases, J shed 4 bases, and the junction held 5 bases outside the gene matches. This CDR3 spans 14 amino acids. Germline CDR1 and CDR2: DFQATT and SNEGSKA (reference sequence). CDR3 region: CSAGWDRGYNEQFF. The CDR3 bases are TGCAGTGCCGGCTGGGACAGGGGGTACAATGAGCAGTTCTTC.

This clonotype was detected many times. This sequence joins TRBV2 and TRBJ2-1; D uncertain. CDR3 length: 15 amino acids. Trimming removed 8 bases at V and 5 bases at J, with 19 bases between. Germline CDR1 reads SNHLY; CDR2 reads FYNNEI. The chain's CDR3 is CASSGRAGWNNEQFF. DNA of the CDR3: TGTGCCAGCTCAGGACGGGCAGGCTGGAACAATGAGCAGTTCTTC.

Ten or more counts support this clonotype. The chain combines TRBV20-1 with TRBJ1-4, with no clear D. Trimming cost V 1 base and J 10 bases, with 7 bases left between them. This CDR3 has 11 residues. The germline gives CDR1 DFQATT, CDR2 SNEGSKA (reference sequence). CDR3 sequence (DNA): TGCAGTGCTAGAGGCGGGAGAAAACTGTTTTTT. This codes for CSARGGRKLFF.

In this sample, this clonotype turned up many times. The chain combines TRBV12-3 or TRBV12-4 with TRBJ1-2; D unresolved. This CDR3 has 12 amino acids. With 0 bases removed from V and 9 bases from J, the gap between germline ends came to 8 bases. The CDR3 loop reads CASSLARTRYTF. The DNA for the CDR3 is TGTGCCAGCAGTTTAGCGCGGACCCGCTACACCTTC.

This clonotype appeared a few times. This chain connects TRBV5-5 to TRBJ2-1; 11 positions match TRBD2. Trimming took 1 base from V and 0 from J; bases not matched to a gene: 15. This CDR3 has 21 residues. Germline CDR1 and CDR2: SGHKS and YYEKEE (reference sequence). In DNA form, the CDR3 reads TGTGCCAGCAGCTTGTACGGACACTCTAGCGGGGGGACCTTCTCCTACAATGAGCAGTTCTTC. Encoded protein: CASSLYGHSSGGTFSYNEQFF.

This clonotype was found many times. The CDR3 region is CASSPRQGSYEKLFF. The CDR3, as DNA: TGTGCCAGCAGCCCAAGACAGGGAAGCTATGAAAAACTGTTTTTT. V and J are TRBV7-2 and TRBJ1-4; TRBD1 agrees at 7 bases. Germline assignment: CDR1 SGHTA and CDR2 FQGNSA. Germline trimming cut 5 bases from V and 6 bases from J; bases unmatched to any gene: 9. The CDR3 contains 15 residues.

The chain links TRBV6-1 to TRBJ1-4, with D hard to call. V was pared by 4 bases and J by 4 bases, with 10 bases between. This CDR3 comprises 14 residues. CDR1 and CDR2 from the germline V gene are MNHNS and SASEGT. DNA of the CDR3: TGTGCCAGCAGTGGACGGACGTTTAATGAAAAACTGTTTTTT. Its protein product is CASSGRTFNEKLFF.

The table lists this clonotype with a few counts. The chain joins TRBV10-2 to TRBJ2-3; 11 nucleotides align to TRBD2. The CDR3 sequence is 14 residues long. V dropped 9 bases and J dropped 4; count of bases not matched to a gene: 6. The germline V gene encodes CDR1 WSHSY and CDR2 SAAADI. CDR3 DNA sequence: TGCGCCAGTAGACTAGCGGGGTTCGCAGATACGCAGTATTTT. Amino acids: CASRLAGFADTQYF.

The table lists this clonotype with a few counts. V and J are TRBV3-1 and TRBJ1-3; D may be TRBD1 (6 bases). The germline CDR1 and CDR2 sequences are LGHDT and YNNKEL (reference sequence). The CDR3 totals 19 residues. Trimming took 1 base from V and 2 from J, leaving 21 bases between them. The CDR3 coding sequence is TGTGCCAGCAGCCAAGGCAAAAGCCCTCGCAGGGGACCTGGAAACACCATATATTTT. The encoded protein is CASSQGKSPRRGPGNTIYF. Full variable domain (remainder filled in from reference TRBV3-1 and TRBJ1-3): DTAVSQTPKYLVTQMGNDKSIKCEQNLGHDTMYWYKQDSKKFLKIMFSYNNKELIINETVPNRFSPKSPDKAHLNLHINSLELGDSAVYFCASSQGKSPRRGPGNTIYFGEGSWLTVV.

A few counts support this clonotype. The V call is TRBV5-4, the J call TRBJ2-7, with TRBD2 matching 10 bases. CDR1 is SGHNT and CDR2 is YYREEE in the germline V gene (reference sequence). V was clipped by 4 bases and J by 5 bases; unmatched bases: 12. The CDR3 length is 16 residues. CDR3 nucleotide sequence: TGTGCCAGCAGCAAACTAGCGGGATCGCTCCGAGACGAGCAGTACTTC. Translation gives CASSKLAGSLRDEQYF.

The table lists this clonotype with a few counts. V usage is TRBV24-1 and J usage is TRBJ2-2; D is unresolved. The CDR3 loop spans 11 amino acids. In germline, CDR1 is KGHDR, CDR2 SFDVKD. Trimming pared 4 bases from V and 4 bases from J, leaving 0 bases between. CDR3 protein: CATSDTGELFF. In DNA form, the CDR3 reads TGTGCCACCAGTGACACCGGGGAGCTGTTTTTT.

This clonotype appeared a few times. V and J are TRBV7-3 and TRBJ2-6, with TRBD1 matching over 7 bases. CDR1 and CDR2 from the germline V gene are SGHTA and FQGTGA. With 6 bases clipped from V and 0 bases from J, the junction kept 5 bases outside the gene matches. This CDR3 spans 16 amino acids. CDR3 in DNA: TGTGCCAGCAGTCGGGACAGTACCTCTGGGGCCAACGTCCTGACTTTC. It translates to CASSRDSTSGANVLTF.

Many counts were recorded for this clonotype. CDR3 protein: CASSQGRHTEAFF. CDR3 sequence (DNA): TGTGCCAGCAGCCAAGGAAGGCACACTGAAGCTTTCTTT. This chain links TRBV3-1 with TRBJ1-1; D remains unclear. V lost 1 base and J 3 bases, leaving 6 bases between the germline ends. Germline values: CDR1 LGHDT, CDR2 YNNKEL (reference sequence). The CDR3 contains 13 residues.

This clonotype was seen ten or more times. The chain carries TRBV7-2 and TRBJ2-2; D gene uncertain. The CDR3 length is 15 residues. Germline V gene data show CDR1 as SGHTA and CDR2 as FQGNSA. The V end lost 2 bases, the J end lost 0 bases, and 7 bases lay between the germline ends. This chain's CDR3 is CASSLSGPNTGELFF. CDR3 DNA: TGTGCCAGCAGCTTATCAGGTCCGAACACCGGGGAGCTGTTTTTT.

This clonotype was recorded many times. The chain recombines TRBV6-1 with TRBJ2-7; maybe TRBD1 (6 bases). Germline lookup yields CDR1 MNHNS and CDR2 SASEGT. The CDR3 loop spans 15 amino acids. Trimming pared 5 bases from V and 5 bases from J, leaving 19 bases between. CDR3 protein: CASSPWTALSDEQYF. In DNA, the CDR3 is TGTGCCAGCAGTCCTTGGACAGCGCTAAGTGACGAGCAGTACTTC.

This clonotype was observed at least ten times. V and J are TRBV7-8 and TRBJ2-7; maybe TRBD1 (7 bases). Per germline, CDR1 SGHVS and CDR2 FQNEAQ. Deletions cut 5 bases from V and 3 bases from J, with 20 bases between. The CDR3 extends over 16 amino acids. CDR3 DNA sequence: TGTGCCAGCAGCGCGCGGGCGGGGACAGCGAGCTACGAGCAGTACTTC. Its translation is CASSARAGTASYEQYF.

The table lists this clonotype with a few counts. The V and J genes are TRBV10-3 and TRBJ2-7, with 10 nucleotides matching TRBD1. Germline values: CDR1 ENHRY, CDR2 SYGVKD. V trimming: 5 bases; J trimming: 3 bases; junction bases outside the gene matches: 7. The CDR3 has 15 amino acids. In DNA, the CDR3 is TGTGCCATCAGTCAAGGACAGGGGGTACTCTACGAGCAGTACTTC. The encoded protein is CAISQGQGVLYEQYF.

This clonotype has at least ten counts. The chain has TRBV6-5 and TRBJ1-2; D not certain. This CDR3 is 15 amino acids long. V was clipped by 6 bases and J by 4 bases, with 18 bases between them. Germline CDR1 reads MNHEY; CDR2 reads SVGAGI. CDR3 region: CASSSEFRSAYGYTF. CDR3 DNA: TGTGCCAGCAGCTCCGAGTTCAGGTCCGCCTATGGCTACACCTTC.

This clonotype was counted at least ten times. CDR3 residues: CASGLARGAETQYF. CDR3 DNA: TGTGCTAGTGGTTTGGCGCGGGGGGCAGAGACCCAGTACTTC. The chain couples TRBV12-5 to TRBJ2-5, with 8 bases fitting TRBD2. V was pared by 1 base and J by 4 bases, with 2 bases of the junction left unmatched. This CDR3 comprises 14 residues. CDR1 is LGHNT, CDR2 FRNRAP, per germline.

The chain has TRBV20-1 and TRBJ1-2; no firm D call. The V gene's germline CDR1 is DFQATT and CDR2 SNEGSKA (reference sequence). Trimming left V 3 bases short and J 8 bases short, with 19 bases between. CDR3 length: 14 residues. This CDR3 is CSASRVEIVLGYTF. The CDR3 DNA reads as TGCAGTGCTAGTAGGGTGGAGATCGTTCTGGGCTACACCTTC.

The chain has TRBV3-1 and TRBJ2-5, with 8 bases identical to TRBD2. Germline V gene sequence: CDR1 LGHDT, CDR2 YNNKEL (reference sequence). The CDR3 covers 14 residues. V lost 4 bases and J lost 1; bases outside the gene matches: 2. Here the CDR3 reads CASSLTSAQETQYF. As DNA, the CDR3 is TGTGCCAGCAGCCTGACTAGCGCCCAAGAGACCCAGTACTTC.